The TCR beta chain described here comes from a study of T cells in Graves' hyperthyroidism and ophthalmopathy. Across the whole study: It was at initial diagnosis, before any treatment, that peripheral blood was collected.

Ophthalmopathy cases met thresholds of Clinical Activity Score at least 3, NOSPECS grade at least 4 and duration under 3 months. About this clonotype itself: Its antigen is undetermined.

General observations from the study: In the blood, most expanded thyroid clonotypes above 0.001 appeared as well.

V lost 3 bases to trimming and J lost 8 bases; unmatched junction nucleotides: 5. The length of the CDR3 is 14 residues. Regions amplified from RNA transcripts were the TCR beta CDR3 regions. The HTBI set primed first-round TCR CDR3 RT-PCR. TCRdb analysed the multiplex PCR reads with MiXCR anew, one entry per CDR3 protein. This table has some 570,000 distinct CDR3 sequences, approximately 14% appearing once. The sample was blood. The TCR comes from a woman aged 18-30 years with Graves' ophthalmopathy. The chain recombines TRBV12-3 or TRBV12-4 with TRBJ2-1; 9 bases are a match to TRBD2. CDR3 bases: TGTGCCAGCAGTTTCGGGACTAGCCAGGATGAGCAGTTCTTC. Translation gives CASSFGTSQDEQFF.